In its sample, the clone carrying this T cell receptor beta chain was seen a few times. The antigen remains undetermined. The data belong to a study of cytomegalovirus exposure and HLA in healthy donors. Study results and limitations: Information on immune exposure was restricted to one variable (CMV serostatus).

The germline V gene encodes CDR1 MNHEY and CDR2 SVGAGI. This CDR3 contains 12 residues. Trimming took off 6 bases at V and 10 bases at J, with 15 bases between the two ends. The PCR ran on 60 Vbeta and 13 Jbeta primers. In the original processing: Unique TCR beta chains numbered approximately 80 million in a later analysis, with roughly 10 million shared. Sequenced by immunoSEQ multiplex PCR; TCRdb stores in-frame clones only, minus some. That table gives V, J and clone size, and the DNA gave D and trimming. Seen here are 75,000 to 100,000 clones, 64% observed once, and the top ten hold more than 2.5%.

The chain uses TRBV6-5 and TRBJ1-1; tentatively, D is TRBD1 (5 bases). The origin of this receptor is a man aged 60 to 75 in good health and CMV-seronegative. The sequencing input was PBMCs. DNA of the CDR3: TGTGCCAGCAGCACCCCAGGGTCTGGAGCTTTCTTT. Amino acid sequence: CASSTPGSGAFF.